This TCR beta chain comes out of a study of molecular identifiers for immune sequencing clone quantification. The overall study: Five aliquots were made in replicates from the RNA of around 18,000 or 91,000 naive CD8 cells, and four were sequenced. Study-wide results and limits: Beyond 20 RNA copies, clones held over 98% of effector molecules, compared with under 1% in naive cells. Barcodes shared by identical TCR molecules could lead to underestimated sizes of highly expanded clones.

This clonotype was detected ten times or more. Its target is not known. TCRdb processed the PCR reads anew with MiXCR; each CDR3 protein has one entry. The table has about 640,000 distinct CDR3 sequences, approximately 20% seen once. CDR3 length equals 14 residues. V lost 2 bases and J lost 0, with 7 bases in between. Germline V gives CDR1 MNHEY, CDR2 SVGEGT. V usage is TRBV6-2 or TRBV6-3 and J usage is TRBJ1-1, with no clear D. Sequencing was carried out using naive CD8+ T cells from blood, with Jurkat cell RNA spiked in. Subset meaning: FACS-sorted CD8+CD4-CCR7+CD45RA+ naive T cells. This sequence originates from a human donor in good health. Some libraries in this study had Jurkat cell RNA spiked in. CDR3 in DNA: TGTGCCAGCAGTTACAGTACCATGAACACTGAAGCTTTCTTT. Translation gives CASSYSTMNTEAFF.